The rows below give T cell receptor beta chains drawn from one sample of a study of blood T cell repertoires in COVID-19. The repertoire was sequenced with immunoSEQ multiplex PCR; TCRdb's copy has only in-frame clones and lacks some. Of about 250,000 clones detected, under 85% appear once; the ten largest clones hold 0.87%. The specimen sequenced was peripheral blood. The origin of the receptors is a human donor with COVID-19, enrolled during active disease. The donor label of this sample is uncertain. CDR3s include the opening cysteine and the closing phenylalanine or tryptophan. Size values are once, few and many counts, or a class for expanded clones, and some rows have none.

TRBJ2-7 . TRBV10-2 CASRGGSGVRHEQYF
TRBJ2-7 . TRBV19 CASSIQAGDAYEQYF
TRBJ2-5 . TRBV7-2 CASSLVSRLETQYF
TRBJ2-7 . TRBV3-1/TRBV3-2 CASSQGDRVRQYF
TRBJ1-3 . TRBV5-4 CASSLVGGGSGNTIYF
TRBJ2-7 . TRBV6-5 CASSSTGSDHRQYF
TRBJ2-5 . TRBV28 CASSPGQEETQYF
TRBJ1-1 . TRBV2 CASLTDTTDEAFF
TRBJ2-4 . TRBV11-3 CASSPGQGSDIQYF
TRBJ2-1 . TRBV27 CASQTRGFYNEQFF
TRBJ1-2 . TRBV6-5 CASTRTGFSYTF
TRBJ1-2 . TRBV9 CASSTPGGMRGYTF
TRBJ2-7 . TRBV15 CATSRAIGYEQYF
TRBJ1-6 . TRBV19 CASSMSIGSPTNNSPLHF
TRBJ2-5 . TRBV5-1 CASSSGGTRETQYF
TRBJ1-1 . TRBV18 CASSPLSPGTGTEAFF
TRBJ2-5 . TRBV4-3 CASSQDLLRGETQYF
TRBJ1-4 . TRBV19 CASSTGTSREKLFF
TRBJ1-1 . TRBV29-1 CSVEEVRGAGEAFF
TRBJ2-7 . TRBV5-4 CASSSDFGTWNEQYF
TRBJ2-6 few TRBV18 CASSPRPAGSDGANVLTF
TRBJ2-5 . TRBV7-9 CASSTRGTREETQYF
TRBJ1-2 . TRBV10-3 CAISEGGGSGYTF
TRBJ2-3 . TRBV27 CASSPKDVRGTDTQYF
TRBJ1-2 . TRBV30 CAWSITTGGYTF
TRBJ2-5 . TRBV29-1 CSSGLARGETQYF
TRBJ1-2 . TRBV30 CAWSTMTGDYGYTF
TRBJ2-7 once TRBV5-4 CASSSRLAALSVGTYEQYF
TRBJ2-1 few TRBV29-1 CSVEDGQGSYNEQFF
TRBJ1-1 . TRBV9 CASSGHMTANTEAFF
TRBJ1-2 . TRBV28 CASSSPRGNTNYGYTF
TRBJ2-5 once TRBV4-1 CASSQGPGLAVRTQETQYF
TRBJ1-2 once TRBV7-2 CASSLEGDSLDGYTF
TRBJ1-1 once TRBV7-7 CASSPSTDKNTEAFF
TRBJ2-7 . TRBV5-5 CASSSGLAQYEQYF
TRBJ2-4 . TRBV7-9 CASSLVGTPGPKAKNIQYF
TRBJ2-4 . TRBV14 CASSRAGRDGIQYF